Below are 30 T cell receptor beta chains sequenced from a single sample in a study of T cells after yellow fever vaccination. TCRdb recomputed calls from the 5' RACE reads with MiXCR, one row per CDR3 protein. The sample includes about 580,000 distinct CDR3 sequences, less than 20% of them seen just once. The input for sequencing was PBMCs, taken around 5 days after the first yellow fever vaccination. All receptors derive from a man between 18 and 35 years old who received the YFV17D yellow fever vaccine.

This clonotype was observed many times. The chain uses TRBV10-3 and TRBJ2-3, with 10 bases matching TRBD2. The CDR3 has 16 amino acids. Unmatched junction bases numbered 6, after V lost 4 bases and J lost 2 bases. In germline, CDR1 is ENHRY, CDR2 SYGVKD. For the CDR3, the DNA is TGTGCCATCAGTGGCTCTAGCGGGGGTTACACAGATACGCAGTATTTT. Residues: CAISGSSGGYTDTQYF.

This clonotype came up a few times. The chain couples TRBV11-2 to TRBJ2-5, with 14 bases aligning to TRBD2. The germline V gene has CDR1 SGHAT and CDR2 FQNNGV. This CDR3 has 19 amino acids. Trimming at V came to 5 bases and at J to 1 base, leaving 12 bases not matched to a gene. CDR3 nucleotide sequence: TGTGCCAGCAGCCCCGGGACTAGCGGGGGCCTCTTCGGCCAAGAGACCCAGTACTTC. Translating gives CASSPGTSGGLFGQETQYF.

V is TRBV7-2 and J is TRBJ2-1; D is possibly TRBD2 (6 bases). V gave up 4 bases and J gave up 13 bases, with 23 bases separating them. The length of the CDR3 is 15 residues. Germline V CDR1 and CDR2: SGHTA, FQGNSA. The CDR3 coding sequence is TGTGCCAGCAGCTCGGACCCGGGACTCCCCAACCCCCAGTTCTTC. Protein product: CASSSDPGLPNPQFF.

This chain connects TRBV12-3 or TRBV12-4 to TRBJ2-7; perhaps TRBD2 as D (6 bases). CDR3 length: 12 residues. Trimming took off 4 bases at V and 6 bases at J, with 10 bases between the two ends. CDR3 DNA: TGTGCCAGCAGTTGGGGGGTGGGCGAGCAGTACGTC. Its translation: CASSWGVGEQYV.

This clonotype was recorded a few times. The genes are TRBV30 and TRBJ2-3; TRBD2 agrees at 8 bases. Per the germline V gene, CDR1 is GTSNPN and CDR2 is SVGIG (reference sequence). The CDR3 consists of 15 residues. The ends lost 2 bases at V and 2 bases at J; junction bases unmatched: 6. The DNA of the CDR3 is TGTGCCTGGAGTCGTAGCGGGGCGTCCACAGATACGCAGTATTTT. It is translated as CAWSRSGASTDTQYF.

The chain has TRBV28 and TRBJ2-4, with 9 bases lining up with TRBD2. From germline, CDR1 is MDHEN and CDR2 SYDVKM. This CDR3 spans 17 amino acids. J lost 8 bases, V lost 3 bases, and 14 bases had no gene match. The CDR3 nucleotides read TGTGCCAGCAGTTTCGTCCGGTGGCGGGGGGGGCGAGACATTCAGTACTTC. Amino acids: CASSFVRWRGGRDIQYF.

The chain joins TRBV7-6 to TRBJ2-7; no clear D gene. Trimming took 5 bases from V and 5 from J, leaving 10 bases between them. Per the germline V gene, CDR1 is SGHVS and CDR2 is FNYEAQ. CDR3 length: 12 residues. The CDR3 nucleotides are TGTGCCAGCAGCGGCACACGGGACGAGCAGTACTTC. The encoded protein is CASSGTRDEQYF.

The CDR3 coding sequence is TGTGCCAGCAGAGGAGGGACAGGGTACTCTGGGGCCAACGTCCTGACTTTC. It is translated as CASRGGTGYSGANVLTF. The chain joins TRBV6-1 to TRBJ2-6; 9 bases align to TRBD1. This CDR3 is built from 17 residues. With 6 bases clipped from V and 0 bases from J, the junction kept 6 bases outside the gene matches. Germline V lookup: CDR1 MNHNS, CDR2 SASEGT.

This chain joins TRBV28 and TRBJ1-6; D is unresolved. The V gene's germline CDR1 is MDHEN and CDR2 SYDVKM. This CDR3 contains 14 residues. The V end lost 6 bases, the J end lost 5 bases, and 11 bases lay between the germline ends. CDR3 in DNA: TGTGCCAGCAGGGGTCCCCCTAATAATTCACCCCTCCACTTT. Amino acid sequence: CASRGPPNNSPLHF.

This clonotype was seen more than once but under ten times. The chain carries TRBV5-1 and TRBJ2-6; D is possibly TRBD1 (6 bases). The V end was cut by 5 bases, the J end by 4 bases, with 13 bases between. Germline V lookup: CDR1 SGHRS, CDR2 YFSETQ. The length of the CDR3 is 15 residues. CDR3 sequence: CASSRTGFGANVLTF. The DNA for the CDR3 is TGCGCCAGCAGTCGTACAGGGTTCGGGGCCAACGTCCTGACTTTC.

This clonotype was detected a few times. The genes are TRBV7-9 and TRBJ1-6; the D is unclear. CDR1 is SEHNR, CDR2 FQNEAQ, per germline (reference sequence). This CDR3 contains 15 residues. The V and J ends lost 8 bases and 9 bases respectively, with 20 bases between them. CDR3 region: CASERSGPRFSPLHF. The CDR3 region has the DNA TGTGCCAGCGAAAGGAGCGGACCGAGATTTTCACCCCTCCACTTT.

This clonotype was picked up many times. The chain is built from TRBV4-3 and TRBJ1-1; D gene uncertain. Germline CDR1 and CDR2: LGHNA and YSLEER. This CDR3 contains 15 residues. Deletions cut 0 bases from V and 5 bases from J, with 13 bases between. This CDR3 reads CASSQEEGRRTEAFF. For the CDR3, the DNA is TGCGCCAGCAGCCAAGAGGAAGGGAGGAGGACTGAAGCTTTCTTT.

This clonotype was observed a handful of times. The V and J genes are TRBV5-1 and TRBJ1-3, with a weak D call TRBD1 (6 bases). V was shortened by 1 base and J by 4 bases, with 12 bases between the two germline ends. Germline lookup yields CDR1 SGHRS and CDR2 YFSETQ. This CDR3 has 15 residues. The DNA for the CDR3 is TGCGCCAGCAGCTTGTACCCGGGGGCCGGAAACACCATATATTTT. It yields the protein CASSLYPGAGNTIYF.

This clonotype has a single count. This rearrangement joins TRBV29-1 to TRBJ2-7; D is perhaps TRBD1 or TRBD2 (5 bases each). The CDR3 loop spans 12 amino acids. The V end was cut by 7 bases, the J end by 5 bases, with 15 bases between. Per germline, CDR1 SQVTM and CDR2 ANQGSEA. CDR3 sequence reads: CSGGTLGDEQYF. The CDR3 coding sequence is TGCAGCGGAGGGACCCTCGGTGACGAGCAGTACTTC.

This clonotype has more than one count but fewer than ten. This rearrangement joins TRBV4-3 to TRBJ1-2, with TRBD1 as a possible D gene (6 bases). The CDR3 is 18 amino acids. Germline assignment: CDR1 LGHNA and CDR2 YSLEER. Deletions cut 0 bases from V and 4 bases from J, with 21 bases between. CDR3 protein: CASSQDNRQAHLIYGYTF. The CDR3 DNA is TGCGCCAGCAGCCAAGATAATCGACAGGCCCACCTCATCTATGGCTACACCTTC.

The chain combines TRBV6-1 with TRBJ2-5; 7 bases map to TRBD1. The CDR3 loop spans 14 amino acids. Germline-derived CDR1 and CDR2 are MNHNS and SASEGT. The ends lost 6 bases at V and 2 bases at J; junction bases unmatched: 6. CDR3 in DNA: TGTGCCAGCAGCGGGACAGTCAAACAAGAGACCCAGTACTTC. This sequence encodes CASSGTVKQETQYF.

This clonotype has a handful of counts. The chain couples TRBV12-3 or TRBV12-4 to TRBJ2-3; no clear D gene. The CDR3 spans 12 residues. Trimming removed 1 base at V and 4 bases at J, with 3 bases between. CDR3 coding DNA: TGTGCCAGCAGTTTAGTGTCAGATACGCAGTATTTT. Its translation is CASSLVSDTQYF.

The chain has TRBV25-1 and TRBJ2-1; D unresolved. Trimming pared 2 bases from V and 5 bases from J, leaving 13 bases between. Germline V gene lookup returns CDR1 MGHDK and CDR2 SYGVNS. The CDR3 extends over 15 amino acids. CDR3 sequence (DNA): TGTGCCAGCAGTGAAGGTGGGGATTGGAACAATGAGCAGTTCTTC. It translates to CASSEGGDWNNEQFF.

The CDR3 sequence is CASSPAHTGGGYTF. In DNA form, the CDR3 reads TGTGCCAGCAGCCCTGCGCATACAGGGGGAGGCTACACCTTC. The chain employs TRBV11-2 and TRBJ1-2; TRBD1 aligns across 8 bases. Germline V gene data show CDR1 as SGHAT and CDR2 as FQNNGV. CDR3 length equals 14 residues. With 5 bases clipped from V and 8 bases from J, the junction kept 10 bases outside the gene matches.

The gene calls are TRBV12-3 or TRBV12-4 and TRBJ2-2; no firm D call. Deletions cut 2 bases from V and 1 base from J, with 8 bases between. The CDR3 consists of 15 residues. The CDR3 bases are TGTGCCAGCAGTTTATTCAGTCGGAACACCGGGGAGCTGTTTTTT. It is translated as CASSLFSRNTGELFF.

The J gene is TRBJ2-7, the V gene TRBV13, with TRBD1 as a possible D gene (6 bases). Germline assignment: CDR1 PRHDT and CDR2 FYEKMQ (reference sequence). V gave up 5 bases and J gave up 9 bases, with 20 bases separating them. The CDR3 spans 14 residues. The CDR3 loop is CASSQTGARQAQYV. CDR3 nucleotides: TGTGCCAGCAGCCAAACGGGCGCTAGACAGGCGCAGTACGTC.

This chain joins TRBV14 and TRBJ2-5; D unclear. Trimming took 2 bases from V and 0 from J, leaving 4 bases between them. This CDR3 is built from 13 residues. CDR1 and CDR2 (germline): SGHDN, FVKESK. The CDR3 DNA reads TGTGCCAGCAGCCAACGCGACCAAGAGACCCAGTACTTC. Translated, it gives CASSQRDQETQYF.

A few counts support this clonotype. The V call is TRBV29-1, the J call TRBJ1-1; possible D gene TRBD1, 6 bases. This CDR3 is 10 amino acids long. Germline-derived CDR1 and CDR2 are SQVTM and ANQGSEA. CDR3 amino acids: CTYRVTEAFF. The CDR3 DNA reads TGCACTTACAGGGTGACTGAAGCTTTCTTT.

This clonotype was seen a few times. The chain combines TRBV5-6 with TRBJ2-7; TRBD2 agrees at 7 bases. This CDR3 comprises 15 residues. V trimming: 6 bases; J trimming: 2 bases; junction bases outside the gene matches: 11. Per the germline V gene, CDR1 is SGHDT and CDR2 is YYEEEE. The CDR3 reads CASKSGITSPYEQYV. Written as DNA, the CDR3 is TGTGCCAGCAAGAGCGGGATAACGAGCCCCTACGAGCAGTACGTC.

This rearrangement joins TRBV15 to TRBJ1-6; D might be TRBD1 (6 bases). Trimming removed 0 bases from V and 7 bases from J, with 13 bases in between. CDR1 LNHNV and CDR2 YYDKDF come from the germline V gene (reference sequence). This CDR3 contains 16 residues. Written as DNA, the CDR3 is TGTGCCACCAGCAGAGAAAGGGGGGTGATAAATTCACCCCTCCACTTT. Translated, it gives CATSRERGVINSPLHF.

In this sample, this clonotype turned up a few times. The chain recombines TRBV20-1 with TRBJ2-3; D remains unclear. In germline, CDR1 is DFQATT, CDR2 SNEGSKA (reference sequence). The CDR3 extends over 13 amino acids. The V and J ends lost 0 bases and 5 bases respectively, with 9 bases between them. CDR3 bases: TGCAGTGCTAGAGATAGGCAGTTAGATACGCAGTATTTT. This translates into CSARDRQLDTQYF.

The chain is built from TRBV21-1 and TRBJ1-2. TRBV21-1 is a documented pseudogene. This CDR3 comprises 16 residues. CDR3 loop: CASSAYSFLSNYGYTF. The CDR3 nucleotides are TGTGCCAGCAGCGCCTACAGTTTCCTCTCCAACTATGGCTACACCTTC.

This clonotype has at least ten counts. The chain recombines TRBV5-1 with TRBJ2-3; 8 positions agree with TRBD2. From germline, CDR1 is SGHRS and CDR2 YFSETQ. This CDR3 has 14 amino acids. V lost 2 bases, J lost 4 bases, and 3 bases stayed unmatched. Here the CDR3 reads CASSFGGASDTQYF. CDR3 nucleotides: TGCGCCAGCAGCTTCGGGGGGGCCTCAGATACGCAGTATTTT.

Only a few counts were recorded for this clonotype. The chain employs TRBV10-3 and TRBJ2-7, with TRBD1 matching over 12 bases. The CDR3 extends over 12 amino acids. V was pared by 10 bases and J by 7 bases, with 5 bases of the junction left unmatched. Germline values: CDR1 ENHRY, CDR2 SYGVKD. The CDR3 DNA reads TGTGCCACCGGGACAGGGGGCTGGGAGCAGTACTTC. This translates into CATGTGGWEQYF.

Only a few counts were recorded for this clonotype. This chain uses TRBV10-3 with TRBJ2-1; D is possibly TRBD1 (8 bases). Per the germline V gene, CDR1 is ENHRY and CDR2 is SYGVKD. V lost 3 bases and J lost 0, with 33 bases in between. The CDR3 consists of 23 residues. The CDR3 DNA is TGTGCCATCAGTGATCCGGACAGGGCCCCTAACCCGGGGGGCCGGAGCTCCTACAATGAGCAGTTCTTC. It translates to CAISDPDRAPNPGGRSSYNEQFF.